What follows are 32 T cell receptor beta chains derived from one specimen sequenced in a study of T cells in Graves' hyperthyroidism and ophthalmopathy. Amplified TCR beta CDR3 regions came from RNA transcripts. Primed by the HTBI set, a first-round RT-PCR was run on the TCR CDR3. A single record per CDR3 protein comes from TCRdb applying MiXCR to the multiplex PCR reads. This sample carries about 720,000 distinct CDR3 sequences, about 15% of them seen once, and the ten largest clones take approximately 8%. The sample taken for sequencing was blood. The receptors stem from a man aged 18 to 29 with Graves' hyperthyroidism.

This clonotype was picked up many times. V and J are TRBV15 and TRBJ2-7; D remains ambiguous. V was trimmed by 2 bases and J by 2 bases, leaving 19 bases between them. The CDR3 spans 17 residues. The germline V gene encodes CDR1 LNHNV and CDR2 YYDKDF (reference sequence). The CDR3 region is CATSRLPNRQTAYEQYF. The DNA for the CDR3 is TGTGCCACCAGCAGATTACCCAACCGACAAACAGCCTACGAGCAGTACTTC. Full variable domain (remainder filled in from reference TRBV15 and TRBJ2-7): DAMVIQNPRYQVTQFGKPVTLSCSQTLNHNVMYWYQQKSSQAPKLLFHYYDKDFNNEADTPDNFQSRRPNTSFCFLDIRSPGLGDTAMYLCATSRLPNRQTAYEQYFGPGTRLTVT.

The table lists this clonotype with a few counts. The chain couples TRBV19 to TRBJ2-1; 7 bases align to TRBD1. The V gene end was trimmed by 6 bases and the J gene end by 0 bases; junction bases not matched to a gene: 8. Germline CDR1 and CDR2: LNHDA and SQIVND (reference sequence). The CDR3 is 16 residues long. The DNA for the CDR3 is TGTGCCAGTAGACTGACAGGGTCGGGCTCCTACAATGAGCAGTTCTTC. This sequence encodes CASRLTGSGSYNEQFF.

This clonotype has a handful of counts. The chain couples TRBV6-1 to TRBJ1-2; TRBD1 aligns across 7 bases. The CDR3 totals 15 residues. Germline V CDR1 and CDR2: MNHNS, SASEGT. The V and J ends lost 7 bases and 6 bases, in that order; junction bases with no gene match: 14. Here the CDR3 reads CASTKNRQGSDGYTF. In DNA, the CDR3 is TGTGCCAGCACAAAAAACCGACAGGGCTCGGATGGCTACACCTTC.

This clonotype was counted many times. The junction shows a germline mismatch at one end, possibly a read error. This chain joins TRBV30 and TRBJ1-1, with TRBD1 as a possible D gene (5 bases). This CDR3 contains 16 residues. Germline CDR1 GTSNPN, CDR2 SVGIG (reference sequence). The CDR3 region has the DNA TGTGCCTGGAGTGCCCCCGGGACGGACCCGAACGCTGAAGCTTTCTTT. Translating it yields CAWSAPGTDPNAEAFF.

The V gene is TRBV19, the J gene TRBJ2-2; TRBD2 aligns across 10 bases. Trimming at V came to 6 bases and at J to 6 bases, leaving 4 bases not matched to a gene. This CDR3 spans 14 amino acids. Germline values: CDR1 LNHDA, CDR2 SQIVND (reference sequence). This CDR3 is CASSLAGEAGELFF. The CDR3 nucleotides are TGTGCCAGTAGCCTAGCGGGAGAGGCCGGGGAGCTGTTTTTT.

This sequence joins TRBV3-1 and TRBJ2-7; D remains ambiguous. The CDR3 runs to 15 residues. Trimming cost V 0 bases and J 7 bases, with 16 bases left between them. Per the germline V gene, CDR1 is LGHDT and CDR2 is YNNKEL (reference sequence). DNA for the CDR3: TGTGCCAGCAGCCAAGAATCTAGGCCGTGGGAAGAGCAGTACTTC. Translated: CASSQESRPWEEQYF.

The table lists this clonotype with many counts. At one end the junction does not follow the germline gene, possibly because of a read error. This chain uses TRBV28 with TRBJ2-3; weak D call: TRBD2 (6 bases). CDR3 size: 14 residues. Germline CDR1 and CDR2: MDHEN and SYDVKM. The CDR3 loop reads CASSLWGEADTQYF. CDR3 nucleotide sequence: TGTGCCAGCAGTCTATGGGGGGAGGCAGATACGCAGTATTTT.

This clonotype was counted many times. The J gene is TRBJ2-7, the V gene TRBV18, with D possibly being TRBD2 (6 bases). V lost 5 bases to trimming and J lost 2 bases, with 16 bases between them. CDR1 and CDR2 from the germline V gene are KGHSH and LQKENI. The CDR3 spans 15 residues. The CDR3 sequence: CASSGTGDSAYEQYF. CDR3 nucleotide sequence: TGTGCCAGCTCAGGTACGGGGGACTCGGCCTACGAGCAGTACTTC. Based on the CDR3 plus reference TRBV18 and TRBJ2-7, the full variable domain is NAGVMQNPRHLVRRRGQEARLRCSPMKGHSHVYWYRQLPEEGLKFMVYLQKENIIDESGMPKERFSAEFPKEGPSILRIQQVVRGDSAAYFCASSGTGDSAYEQYFGPGTRLTVT.

The CDR3 sequence: CASSLATGPAYEQYF. The CDR3 DNA reads TGCGCCAGCAGCTTGGCCACAGGGCCGGCCTACGAGCAGTACTTC. The rearrangement joins TRBV5-1 to TRBJ2-7; D is perhaps TRBD1 (6 bases). Trimming cost V 0 bases and J 2 bases, with 12 bases left between them. The CDR3 sequence is 15 residues long. Germline assignment: CDR1 SGHRS and CDR2 YFSETQ.

This clonotype was detected many times. The rearrangement links TRBV12-3 or TRBV12-4 to TRBJ1-4, with no clear D. V was clipped by 2 bases and J by 7 bases, with 8 bases between them. There are 13 residues in the CDR3. The DNA for the CDR3 is TGTGCCAGCAGTTTAAGGCGGGGTGAAAAACTGTTTTTT. Translating it yields CASSLRRGEKLFF.

This clonotype has at least ten counts. The chain employs TRBV2 and TRBJ2-7; D is possibly TRBD1 or TRBD2 (5 bases each). Trimming pared 2 bases from V and 7 bases from J, leaving 15 bases between. This CDR3 region has 14 residues. Germline V gives CDR1 SNHLY, CDR2 FYNNEI. The CDR3 sequence: CASSESGRAQEQYF. In DNA, the CDR3 is TGTGCCAGCAGTGAATCGGGACGGGCCCAAGAGCAGTACTTC.

This clonotype came up a few times. This clone may be a read error of a much larger clone one base away. The CDR3 bases are TGTGCCTGGAGTGTGGTCGGGACTAGCGGCGATGAGCAGTACTTC. Protein sequence: CAWSVVGTSGDEQYF. The rearrangement links TRBV30 to TRBJ2-1, with 11 bases aligning to TRBD2. The DNA end favors TRBJ2-7, so the J call may be wrong. This CDR3 region has 15 residues. Germline V gene sequence: CDR1 GTSNPN, CDR2 SVGIG (reference sequence).

This clonotype was found many times. The rearrangement joins TRBV2 to TRBJ2-1; 8 nucleotides match TRBD2. V was clipped by 7 bases and J by 4 bases; unmatched bases: 6. The CDR3 is made up of 14 amino acids. Germline V CDR1 and CDR2: SNHLY, FYNNEI. The CDR3 is CASKGASGYNEQFF. For the CDR3, the DNA is TGTGCCAGCAAAGGGGCTAGCGGGTACAATGAGCAGTTCTTC.

Many counts were recorded for this clonotype. The rearrangement uses TRBV2 and TRBJ2-5; D is unresolved. Germline CDR1 SNHLY, CDR2 FYNNEI. The CDR3 is made up of 10 amino acids. The V and J ends lost 6 bases and 5 bases respectively, with 4 bases between them. The CDR3 sequence: CASRVETQYF. The CDR3 bases are TGTGCCAGCAGAGTCGAGACCCAGTACTTC.

About this clonotype: This may be a read error, as it is one base from a much larger clone. This chain links TRBV2 with TRBJ2-1, with TRBD2 matching over 10 bases. The CDR3 totals 16 residues. Per germline, CDR1 SNHLY and CDR2 FYNNEI. With V trimmed by 6 bases and J by 8 bases, 13 bases remained unmatched. The CDR3 is CASRPAALAGVHEQFF. Written as DNA, the CDR3 is TGTGCCAGCAGACCAGCGGCGCTAGCGGGAGTTCATGAGCAGTTCTTC.

This clonotype was detected a few times. V and J are TRBV7-2 and TRBJ1-3; D is unresolved. The germline V gene encodes CDR1 SGHTA and CDR2 FQGNSA. Deletions cut 0 bases from V and 4 bases from J, with 7 bases between. The CDR3 is 14 amino acids. In DNA form, the CDR3 reads TGTGCCAGCAGCTTAGCAGGGTACGGAAACACCATATATTTT. Amino acid sequence: CASSLAGYGNTIYF.

The table lists this clonotype with many counts. The V call is TRBV18, the J call TRBJ1-2; the D is unclear. Per germline, CDR1 KGHSH and CDR2 LQKENI. The CDR3 loop spans 15 amino acids. The V end was cut by 6 bases, the J end by 8 bases, with 22 bases between. The CDR3 sequence: CASSPSALGTEGYTF. The CDR3 DNA sequence: TGTGCCAGCTCGCCCTCGGCCCTTGGAACGGAGGGCTACACCTTC.

The chain has TRBV5-6 and TRBJ1-2, with D perhaps TRBD1 (6 bases). The germline V gene has CDR1 SGHDT and CDR2 YYEEEE. The CDR3 spans 14 residues. The V end was cut by 1 base, the J end by 8 bases, with 15 bases between. CDR3 coding DNA: TGTGCCAGCAGCTTGAGGAGGGGGTCAGGAGGCTACACCTTC. It is translated as CASSLRRGSGGYTF.

The rearrangement uses TRBV19 and TRBJ2-7, with 7 nucleotides matching TRBD2. Trimming cost V 6 bases and J 6 bases; bases outside gene matches: 11. CDR3 length: 14 amino acids. Germline V lookup: CDR1 LNHDA, CDR2 SQIVND (reference sequence). CDR3 coding DNA: TGTGCCAGTAGCCCAGCGGGAAGGTTGGGCGAGCAGTACTTC. Translated, it gives CASSPAGRLGEQYF. The full variable domain, with the rest looked up from reference TRBV19 and TRBJ2-7, is DGGITQSPKYLFRKEGQNVTLSCEQNLNHDAMYWYRQDPGQGLRLIYYSQIVNDFQKGDIAEGYSVSREKKESFPLTVTSAQKNPTAFYLCASSPAGRLGEQYFGPGTRLTVT.

This clonotype has only a few counts. The chain links TRBV14 to TRBJ2-7; 12 bases line up with TRBD2. V gave up 0 bases and J gave up 5 bases; unmatched junction bases: 14. The CDR3 extends over 19 amino acids. Germline V gives CDR1 SGHDN, CDR2 FVKESK. The DNA of the CDR3 is TGTGCCAGCAGCCAAGATTATAAGACTAGCGGGAGTTTTGTCGACGAGCAGTACTTC. The encoded protein is CASSQDYKTSGSFVDEQYF.

This rearrangement joins TRBV13 to TRBJ2-2, with 7 bases aligning to TRBD1. V lost 5 bases and J lost 0; bases outside the gene matches: 15. Per germline, CDR1 PRHDT and CDR2 FYEKMQ (reference sequence). CDR3 length: 19 residues. DNA of the CDR3: TGTGCCAGCAGCCCAACAGGGGCCGATGGGGTTTCGAACACCGGGGAGCTGTTTTTT. Encoded protein: CASSPTGADGVSNTGELFF.

V gene TRBV3-1 combines with J gene TRBJ2-5; TRBD2 agrees at 16 bases. Germline V gives CDR1 LGHDT, CDR2 YNNKEL (reference sequence). Losses at the gene ends were 3 bases for V and 5 bases for J; bases not matched to a gene: 6. This CDR3 contains 17 residues. CDR3 nucleotides: TGTGCCAGCAGCCAGGGACTAGCGGGAGGGCCCGGGGAGACCCAGTACTTC. Its protein product is CASSQGLAGGPGETQYF.

The rearrangement joins TRBV29-1 to TRBJ2-3; D unresolved. Per germline, CDR1 SQVTM and CDR2 ANQGSEA. The ends were cut back, 0 bases at V and 3 bases at J, with 10 bases in the middle. The CDR3 extends over 14 amino acids. CDR3 nucleotides: TGCAGCGTTGAAGACCTTGGGCCGACAGATACGCAGTATTTT. Translation gives CSVEDLGPTDTQYF.

This clonotype was counted at least ten times. The V and J genes are TRBV6-1 and TRBJ1-1; D uncertain. Germline V gene sequence: CDR1 MNHNS, CDR2 SASEGT. The CDR3 length is 14 residues. V dropped 1 base and J dropped 2 bases, with 8 bases sitting between them. The CDR3 sequence: CASSEVAGNTEAFF. CDR3 coding DNA: TGTGCCAGCAGTGAAGTAGCCGGTAACACTGAAGCTTTCTTT.

This rearrangement joins TRBV7-9 to TRBJ2-1; tentative D call: TRBD2 (6 bases). CDR3 length equals 20 residues. From germline, CDR1 is SEHNR and CDR2 FQNEAQ (reference sequence). V was cut by 4 bases and J by 0 bases, with 25 bases left in between. CDR3 loop: CASSSREPRRGLSSYNEQFF. The DNA of the CDR3 is TGTGCCAGCAGCTCACGGGAGCCCAGGAGGGGCCTTAGCTCCTACAATGAGCAGTTCTTC.

The sample holds a few counts of this clonotype. The chain couples TRBV5-1 to TRBJ1-2; 10 bases map to TRBD1. The V segment lost 0 bases and the J segment 6 bases; nucleotides outside the gene matches: 8. The V gene's germline CDR1 is SGHRS and CDR2 YFSETQ. The length of the CDR3 is 16 residues. DNA for the CDR3: TGCGCCAGCAGCTTGGCCCTAGGGACAGGGGTCGATGGCTACACCTTC. Its protein is CASSLALGTGVDGYTF.

This sequence joins TRBV4-1 and TRBJ2-7; D is possibly TRBD1 or TRBD2 (5 bases each). Germline CDR1 is MGHRA and CDR2 is YSYEKL. This CDR3 has 16 amino acids. The ends were cut back, 2 bases at V and 5 bases at J, with 19 bases in the middle. The CDR3 DNA follows: TGCGCCAGCAGCCAACCGACCCGAATCCGGGACCACGAGCAGTACTTC. Its protein is CASSQPTRIRDHEQYF.

This clonotype was detected many times. The rearrangement joins TRBV7-9 to TRBJ2-3, with 11 bases lining up with TRBD2. The V gene end was trimmed by 5 bases and the J gene end by 1 base; junction bases not matched to a gene: 2. The germline V gene encodes CDR1 SEHNR and CDR2 FQNEAQ (reference sequence). The length of the CDR3 is 15 residues. CDR3 loop: CASSTLAGGTDTQYF. Written as DNA, the CDR3 is TGTGCCAGCAGCACACTAGCGGGGGGCACAGATACGCAGTATTTT.

At least ten counts were recorded for this clonotype. The DNA for the CDR3 is TGTGCCAGCAGTCGCGGACCTAGCGGGAGCTCCTACGAGCAGTACTTC. Its protein product is CASSRGPSGSSYEQYF. The chain carries TRBV2 and TRBJ2-7; 10 nucleotides align to TRBD2. Germline CDR1 SNHLY, CDR2 FYNNEI. With 5 bases clipped from V and 0 bases from J, the junction kept 7 bases outside the gene matches. The CDR3 is made up of 16 amino acids.

CDR3 loop: CAVNQPQHF. The CDR3 DNA reads TGTGCCGTCAATCAGCCCCAGCATTTT. This chain uses TRBV28 with TRBJ1-5; D is undetermined. Looked up from germline, CDR1 is MDHEN and CDR2 is SYDVKM. V was clipped by 11 bases and J by 3 bases, with 2 bases between them. This CDR3 comprises 9 residues.

At least ten counts were recorded for this clonotype. The J gene is TRBJ2-3, the V gene TRBV20-1; TRBD1 might be the D (6 bases). The V and J ends lost 5 bases and 6 bases respectively, with 12 bases between them. Germline loops: CDR1 DFQATT, CDR2 SNEGSKA (reference sequence). The CDR3 extends over 12 amino acids. For the CDR3, the DNA is TGCAGTGCTCAGAACAGGGAGGATACGCAGTATTTT. Its protein product is CSAQNREDTQYF.

This chain connects TRBV12-3 or TRBV12-4 to TRBJ2-2; 7 nucleotides align to TRBD1. The CDR3 totals 15 residues. V dropped 7 bases and J dropped 6; count of bases not matched to a gene: 11. The CDR3 spells CASTNSVRGPGELFF. DNA of the CDR3: TGTGCCAGCACCAACTCCGTGAGGGGGCCCGGGGAGCTGTTTTTT.